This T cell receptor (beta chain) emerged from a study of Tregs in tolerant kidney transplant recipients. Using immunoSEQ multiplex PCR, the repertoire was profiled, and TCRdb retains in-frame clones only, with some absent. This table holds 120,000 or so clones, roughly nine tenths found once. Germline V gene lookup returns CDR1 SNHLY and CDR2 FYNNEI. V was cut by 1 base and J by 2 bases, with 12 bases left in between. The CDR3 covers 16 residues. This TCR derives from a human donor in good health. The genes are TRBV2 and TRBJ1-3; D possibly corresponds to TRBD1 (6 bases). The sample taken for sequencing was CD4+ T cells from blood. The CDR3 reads CASSEGGGEAGNTIYF. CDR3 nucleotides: TGTGCCAGCAGTGAAGGCGGGGGCGAAGCTGGAAACACCATATATTTT.